Given below is one T cell receptor beta chain in context. Its antigen is still unknown. The data were obtained in a study of cytomegalovirus exposure and HLA in healthy donors. Whole-study findings and limits: Most TCR sequences proved rare, with some public TCRs found in many donors. There were a few CMV-associated chains whose specificity for CMV antigens was confirmed in vitro. Judged likely to be a sequencing artifact was a cluster of highly shared sequence variants.

The PCR contained 60 Vbeta and 13 Jbeta primers. The table came from immunoSEQ multiplex PCR; TCRdb's copy has only in-frame clones and leaves some out. This sample has about 62,000 clones; under 80% occur once, and the top ten carry 5.4%. V lost 0 bases and J 6 bases, leaving 25 bases between the germline ends. CDR3 length: 19 amino acids. Germline V CDR1 and CDR2: SGHRS, YFSETQ. This TCR came from a woman aged 30 to 39 in good health and CMV-seronegative. The chain links TRBV5-1 to TRBJ2-1; tentative D call: TRBD2 (7 bases). Sample: PBMCs. CDR3 nucleotides: TGCGCCAGCAGCTTGGCAATGGGGGGCGGGAGTGTGTGGGCCAATGAGCAGTTCTTC. Encoded protein: CASSLAMGGGSVWANEQFF.